What follows are 23 T cell receptor beta chains derived from one specimen sequenced in a study of patients and donors after allogeneic stem cell transplantation. TCRdb re-called the RT-PCR reads with MiXCR, one entry per CDR3 protein. The table lists hundreds of thousands of distinct CDR3 sequences, approximately 16% of them singletons, with 6.5% to 7.5% in the top ten. Sequenced input: blood, either unsorted or a sorted T cell fraction (not recorded which). These receptors all stem from a human donor who was either an allogeneic HSCT recipient or a stem cell or donor lymphocyte infusion donor (not recorded which). It is not recorded whose cells these are; they may come from a transplant donor.

This clonotype was picked up a small number of times. V gene TRBV27 combines with J gene TRBJ1-6; a weak D match, TRBD1 (5 bases). The CDR3 is 15 amino acids. The ends were cut back, 5 bases at V and 3 bases at J, with 11 bases in the middle. The germline V gene encodes CDR1 MNHEY and CDR2 SMNVEV (reference sequence). The chain's CDR3 is CASSLGALYNSPLHF. In DNA, the CDR3 is TGTGCCAGCAGTCTAGGGGCCCTCTATAATTCACCCCTCCACTTT.

The chain combines TRBV5-1 with TRBJ2-2; D unresolved. Germline CDR1 is SGHRS and CDR2 is YFSETQ. The CDR3 loop spans 14 amino acids. The V and J ends lost 4 bases and 7 bases respectively, with 14 bases between them. The chain's CDR3 is CASSPPLDVGELFF. Here the CDR3 DNA reads TGCGCCAGCAGCCCCCCTCTAGACGTCGGGGAGCTGTTTTTT.

This chain links TRBV15 with TRBJ2-1; TRBD1 aligns across 7 bases. The germline CDR1 and CDR2 sequences are LNHNV and YYDKDF (reference sequence). The J segment lost 0 bases and the V segment lost 0 bases, leaving 2 bases of the junction unmatched. The CDR3 runs 16 residues. The CDR3 DNA reads TGTGCCACCAGCAGAGATCGGACAGGCTCCTACAATGAGCAGTTCTTC. It specifies CATSRDRTGSYNEQFF.

This clonotype turned up a few times. V is TRBV29-1 and J is TRBJ1-1; D perhaps matches TRBD1 (5 bases). Germline CDR1 reads SQVTM; CDR2 reads ANQGSEA. The CDR3 has 12 amino acids. V was shortened by 7 bases and J by 6 bases, with 15 bases between the two germline ends. The CDR3 sequence is CSGQGSRAEAFF. The CDR3, as DNA: TGCAGCGGCCAGGGCTCGAGGGCTGAAGCTTTCTTT.

This clonotype was picked up a small number of times. V gene TRBV24-1 combines with J gene TRBJ2-5; D unclear. Germline-derived CDR1 and CDR2 are KGHDR and SFDVKD. The CDR3 contains 16 residues. V lost 2 bases and J lost 5, with 17 bases in between. As DNA, the CDR3 is TGTGCCACCAGTGATTCCCCCCTAGGATCTGGGGAGACCCAGTACTTC. It translates to CATSDSPLGSGETQYF.

This clonotype was recorded a few times. J is TRBJ2-6 and V is TRBV20-1, with D possibly matching TRBD2 (5 bases). V was pared by 0 bases and J by 2 bases, with 14 bases between. Germline-derived CDR1 and CDR2 are DFQATT and SNEGSKA (reference sequence). The CDR3 has 17 residues. DNA of the CDR3: TGCAGTGCTAGAGATGATTCCGGGATTACTGGGGCCAACGTCCTGACTTTC. This encodes CSARDDSGITGANVLTF.

This clonotype has at least ten counts. The gene calls are TRBV12-3 or TRBV12-4 and TRBJ1-5, with a weak D call TRBD1 (5 bases). V lost 5 bases and J 6 bases, leaving 17 bases between the germline ends. CDR3 size: 15 residues. The chain's CDR3 is CASSLDSVRGQPQHF. CDR3 bases: TGTGCCAGCAGTCTTGATTCAGTGAGGGGTCAGCCCCAGCATTTT.

The genes are TRBV6-5 and TRBJ1-4, with D possibly matching TRBD1 (6 bases). The germline CDR1 and CDR2 sequences are MNHEY and SVGAGI. The ends were cut back, 2 bases at V and 7 bases at J, with 14 bases in the middle. The CDR3 covers 15 residues. The CDR3 is CASSYGGAVGEKLFF. In nucleotides, the CDR3 is TGTGCCAGCAGTTACGGGGGGGCAGTCGGTGAAAAACTGTTTTTT.

This clonotype appeared many times. This chain connects TRBV25-1 to TRBJ2-6; D unresolved. CDR1 MGHDK and CDR2 SYGVNS come from the germline V gene. The V end lost 4 bases, the J end lost 0 bases, and 10 bases lay between the germline ends. The CDR3 totals 16 residues. The CDR3 nucleotides read TGTGCCAGCAGTGGGACCGCGGTCTCTGGGGCCAACGTCCTGACTTTC. Protein: CASSGTAVSGANVLTF. Using reference TRBV25-1 and TRBJ2-6 for the parts outside the CDR3, the full variable domain is EADIYQTPRYLVIGTGKKITLECSQTMGHDKMYWYQQDPGMELHLIHYSYGVNSTEKGDLSSESTVSRIRTEHFPLTLESARPSHTSQYLCASSGTAVSGANVLTFGAGSRLTVL.

This clonotype has just a few counts. This chain uses TRBV20-1 with TRBJ2-3, with a weak D call TRBD1 (5 bases). Looked up from germline, CDR1 is DFQATT and CDR2 is SNEGSKA (reference sequence). Trimming removed 3 bases from V and 2 bases from J, with 15 bases in between. The CDR3 runs to 15 residues. CDR3 sequence: CSASTGAPYTDTQYF. The CDR3 DNA sequence: TGCAGTGCTAGCACTGGGGCTCCTTACACAGATACGCAGTATTTT.

V usage is TRBV3-1 and J usage is TRBJ2-7; D ambiguous. The CDR3 spans 12 residues. V shed 1 base and J shed 4 bases, with 5 bases lying between them. The germline gives CDR1 LGHDT, CDR2 YNNKEL (reference sequence). For the CDR3, the DNA is TGTGCCAGCAGCCAAGTCTGGTACGAGCAGTACTTC. This encodes CASSQVWYEQYF.

There are a few counts of this clonotype. This rearrangement joins TRBV6-5 to TRBJ1-1; D unclear. The V gene lost 2 bases and the J gene lost 2 bases, with 6 bases spanning the gap. Germline V CDR1 and CDR2: MNHEY, SVGAGI. The CDR3 extends over 13 amino acids. The CDR3 DNA is TGTGCCAGCAGTTACCAGGTAAACACTGAAGCTTTCTTT. This codes for CASSYQVNTEAFF.

V usage is TRBV7-3 and J usage is TRBJ1-1; the D is unclear. Germline values: CDR1 SGHTA, CDR2 FQGTGA. The CDR3 loop spans 16 amino acids. V shed 1 base and J shed 0 bases, with 12 bases lying between them. The CDR3 DNA sequence: TGTGCCAGCAGCTTAAGTCGGCCGGGCATGAACACTGAAGCTTTCTTT. It specifies CASSLSRPGMNTEAFF.

This clonotype was seen ten or more times. V usage is TRBV5-1 and J usage is TRBJ2-7; 13 nucleotides agree with TRBD2. The CDR3 loop spans 15 amino acids. Germline CDR1 reads SGHRS; CDR2 reads YFSETQ. Trimming at V came to 2 bases and at J to 6 bases, leaving 5 bases not matched to a gene. CDR3 loop: CASSLWTSGSSEQYF. CDR3 DNA sequence: TGCGCCAGCAGCTTATGGACTAGCGGGAGTTCCGAGCAGTACTTC.

This clonotype was counted ten times or more. The rearrangement links TRBV12-3 or TRBV12-4 to TRBJ2-2; D unclear. The length of the CDR3 is 13 residues. Trimming took 2 bases from V and 6 from J, leaving 7 bases between them. The CDR3 sequence is CASSLRQAGELFF. In DNA form, the CDR3 reads TGTGCCAGCAGTTTAAGGCAGGCCGGGGAGCTGTTTTTT.

Ten or more counts support this clonotype. This chain links TRBV3-1 with TRBJ2-1, with D unresolved. The CDR3 is 12 residues long. Trimming removed 1 base at V and 6 bases at J, with 4 bases between. Germline CDR1 is LGHDT and CDR2 is YNNKEL (reference sequence). The CDR3: CASSQGSNEQFF. Written as DNA, the CDR3 is TGTGCCAGCAGCCAAGGTAGCAATGAGCAGTTCTTC.

The chain combines TRBV7-2 with TRBJ2-2; 11 positions agree with TRBD2. J was trimmed by 4 bases and V by 5 bases; bases with no gene match: 3. Per the germline V gene, CDR1 is SGHTA and CDR2 is FQGNSA. The CDR3 spans 15 residues. The CDR3 nucleotides are TGTGCCAGCAGCGGGACTAGCGGACCCACCGGGGAGCTGTTTTTT. Translating gives CASSGTSGPTGELFF. The complete variable domain, with remaining parts taken from reference TRBV7-2 and TRBJ2-2, reads GAGVSQSPSNKVTEKGKDVELRCDPISGHTALYWYRQSLGQGLEFLIYFQGNSAPDKSGLPSDRFSAERTGGSVSTLTIQRTQQEDSAVYLCASSGTSGPTGELFFGEGSRLTVL.

This clonotype occurred a few times. V and J are TRBV12-3 or TRBV12-4 and TRBJ1-1; tentative D call: TRBD1 (5 bases). This CDR3 comprises 14 residues. The V end was cut by 9 bases, the J end by 6 bases, with 20 bases between. CDR3 in DNA: TGTGCCAGATTGTCAAAGGGGAGTGGACCTGAAGCTTTCTTT. It codes for CARLSKGSGPEAFF.

The rearrangement uses TRBV6-1 and TRBJ1-5, with TRBD1 identical over 8 bases. The J segment lost 0 bases and the V segment lost 7 bases, leaving 11 bases of the junction unmatched. Germline V gives CDR1 MNHNS, CDR2 SASEGT. The CDR3 length is 17 residues. The CDR3 nucleotides are TGTGCCAGCAACGTGACAGGGGATTTTTATAGCAATCAGCCCCAGCATTTT. Protein product: CASNVTGDFYSNQPQHF.

This clonotype was observed at least ten times. The gene calls are TRBV20-1 and TRBJ2-1; D might be TRBD1 or TRBD2, each matching 6 bases. CDR1 is DFQATT and CDR2 is SNEGSKA in the germline V gene (reference sequence). V dropped 5 bases and J dropped 9 bases, with 20 bases sitting between them. The CDR3 loop spans 14 amino acids. The CDR3 DNA is TGCAGTGCTTCGCCGGGGGCTAGAGAGGCTGAGCAGTTCTTC. This sequence encodes CSASPGAREAEQFF.

The CDR3, as DNA: TGTGCCAGCAGCTTTCCTAGCGGGAGGATGTACTTC. Protein product: CASSFPSGRMYF. This chain uses TRBV13 with TRBJ2-7, with 11 nucleotides matching TRBD2. This CDR3 has 12 residues. J was trimmed by 12 bases and V by 3 bases; bases with no gene match: 4. CDR1 is PRHDT and CDR2 is FYEKMQ in the germline V gene (reference sequence). Combining the CDR3 with reference TRBV13 and TRBJ2-7 gives the whole variable domain AAGVIQSPRHLIKEKRETATLKCYPIPRHDTVYWYQQGPGQDPQFLISFYEKMQSDKGSIPDRFSAQQFSDYHSELNMSSLELGDSALYFCASSFPSGRMYFGPGTRLTVT.

In this sample, this clonotype turned up a few times. The chain recombines TRBV25-1 with TRBJ2-6, with D possibly being TRBD1 (6 bases). V was shortened by 5 bases and J by 0 bases, with 14 bases between the two germline ends. This CDR3 has 17 amino acids. Germline values: CDR1 MGHDK, CDR2 SYGVNS. The CDR3 DNA follows: TGTGCCAGCAGTTTAACAGGGCTTCCCTCTGGGGCCAACGTCCTGACTTTC. Its protein is CASSLTGLPSGANVLTF.

This clonotype was counted ten times or more. This chain uses TRBV7-8 with TRBJ2-7; the match to TRBD2 covers 7 bases. Germline loops: CDR1 SGHVS, CDR2 FQNEAQ. This CDR3 comprises 16 residues. After removal of 1 base from V and 2 bases from J, the junction contained 8 bases not matched to a gene. The CDR3, as DNA: TGTGCCAGCAGCTTAGTCGGGGGGATGAACCCCTACGAGCAGTACTTC. It yields the protein CASSLVGGMNPYEQYF.